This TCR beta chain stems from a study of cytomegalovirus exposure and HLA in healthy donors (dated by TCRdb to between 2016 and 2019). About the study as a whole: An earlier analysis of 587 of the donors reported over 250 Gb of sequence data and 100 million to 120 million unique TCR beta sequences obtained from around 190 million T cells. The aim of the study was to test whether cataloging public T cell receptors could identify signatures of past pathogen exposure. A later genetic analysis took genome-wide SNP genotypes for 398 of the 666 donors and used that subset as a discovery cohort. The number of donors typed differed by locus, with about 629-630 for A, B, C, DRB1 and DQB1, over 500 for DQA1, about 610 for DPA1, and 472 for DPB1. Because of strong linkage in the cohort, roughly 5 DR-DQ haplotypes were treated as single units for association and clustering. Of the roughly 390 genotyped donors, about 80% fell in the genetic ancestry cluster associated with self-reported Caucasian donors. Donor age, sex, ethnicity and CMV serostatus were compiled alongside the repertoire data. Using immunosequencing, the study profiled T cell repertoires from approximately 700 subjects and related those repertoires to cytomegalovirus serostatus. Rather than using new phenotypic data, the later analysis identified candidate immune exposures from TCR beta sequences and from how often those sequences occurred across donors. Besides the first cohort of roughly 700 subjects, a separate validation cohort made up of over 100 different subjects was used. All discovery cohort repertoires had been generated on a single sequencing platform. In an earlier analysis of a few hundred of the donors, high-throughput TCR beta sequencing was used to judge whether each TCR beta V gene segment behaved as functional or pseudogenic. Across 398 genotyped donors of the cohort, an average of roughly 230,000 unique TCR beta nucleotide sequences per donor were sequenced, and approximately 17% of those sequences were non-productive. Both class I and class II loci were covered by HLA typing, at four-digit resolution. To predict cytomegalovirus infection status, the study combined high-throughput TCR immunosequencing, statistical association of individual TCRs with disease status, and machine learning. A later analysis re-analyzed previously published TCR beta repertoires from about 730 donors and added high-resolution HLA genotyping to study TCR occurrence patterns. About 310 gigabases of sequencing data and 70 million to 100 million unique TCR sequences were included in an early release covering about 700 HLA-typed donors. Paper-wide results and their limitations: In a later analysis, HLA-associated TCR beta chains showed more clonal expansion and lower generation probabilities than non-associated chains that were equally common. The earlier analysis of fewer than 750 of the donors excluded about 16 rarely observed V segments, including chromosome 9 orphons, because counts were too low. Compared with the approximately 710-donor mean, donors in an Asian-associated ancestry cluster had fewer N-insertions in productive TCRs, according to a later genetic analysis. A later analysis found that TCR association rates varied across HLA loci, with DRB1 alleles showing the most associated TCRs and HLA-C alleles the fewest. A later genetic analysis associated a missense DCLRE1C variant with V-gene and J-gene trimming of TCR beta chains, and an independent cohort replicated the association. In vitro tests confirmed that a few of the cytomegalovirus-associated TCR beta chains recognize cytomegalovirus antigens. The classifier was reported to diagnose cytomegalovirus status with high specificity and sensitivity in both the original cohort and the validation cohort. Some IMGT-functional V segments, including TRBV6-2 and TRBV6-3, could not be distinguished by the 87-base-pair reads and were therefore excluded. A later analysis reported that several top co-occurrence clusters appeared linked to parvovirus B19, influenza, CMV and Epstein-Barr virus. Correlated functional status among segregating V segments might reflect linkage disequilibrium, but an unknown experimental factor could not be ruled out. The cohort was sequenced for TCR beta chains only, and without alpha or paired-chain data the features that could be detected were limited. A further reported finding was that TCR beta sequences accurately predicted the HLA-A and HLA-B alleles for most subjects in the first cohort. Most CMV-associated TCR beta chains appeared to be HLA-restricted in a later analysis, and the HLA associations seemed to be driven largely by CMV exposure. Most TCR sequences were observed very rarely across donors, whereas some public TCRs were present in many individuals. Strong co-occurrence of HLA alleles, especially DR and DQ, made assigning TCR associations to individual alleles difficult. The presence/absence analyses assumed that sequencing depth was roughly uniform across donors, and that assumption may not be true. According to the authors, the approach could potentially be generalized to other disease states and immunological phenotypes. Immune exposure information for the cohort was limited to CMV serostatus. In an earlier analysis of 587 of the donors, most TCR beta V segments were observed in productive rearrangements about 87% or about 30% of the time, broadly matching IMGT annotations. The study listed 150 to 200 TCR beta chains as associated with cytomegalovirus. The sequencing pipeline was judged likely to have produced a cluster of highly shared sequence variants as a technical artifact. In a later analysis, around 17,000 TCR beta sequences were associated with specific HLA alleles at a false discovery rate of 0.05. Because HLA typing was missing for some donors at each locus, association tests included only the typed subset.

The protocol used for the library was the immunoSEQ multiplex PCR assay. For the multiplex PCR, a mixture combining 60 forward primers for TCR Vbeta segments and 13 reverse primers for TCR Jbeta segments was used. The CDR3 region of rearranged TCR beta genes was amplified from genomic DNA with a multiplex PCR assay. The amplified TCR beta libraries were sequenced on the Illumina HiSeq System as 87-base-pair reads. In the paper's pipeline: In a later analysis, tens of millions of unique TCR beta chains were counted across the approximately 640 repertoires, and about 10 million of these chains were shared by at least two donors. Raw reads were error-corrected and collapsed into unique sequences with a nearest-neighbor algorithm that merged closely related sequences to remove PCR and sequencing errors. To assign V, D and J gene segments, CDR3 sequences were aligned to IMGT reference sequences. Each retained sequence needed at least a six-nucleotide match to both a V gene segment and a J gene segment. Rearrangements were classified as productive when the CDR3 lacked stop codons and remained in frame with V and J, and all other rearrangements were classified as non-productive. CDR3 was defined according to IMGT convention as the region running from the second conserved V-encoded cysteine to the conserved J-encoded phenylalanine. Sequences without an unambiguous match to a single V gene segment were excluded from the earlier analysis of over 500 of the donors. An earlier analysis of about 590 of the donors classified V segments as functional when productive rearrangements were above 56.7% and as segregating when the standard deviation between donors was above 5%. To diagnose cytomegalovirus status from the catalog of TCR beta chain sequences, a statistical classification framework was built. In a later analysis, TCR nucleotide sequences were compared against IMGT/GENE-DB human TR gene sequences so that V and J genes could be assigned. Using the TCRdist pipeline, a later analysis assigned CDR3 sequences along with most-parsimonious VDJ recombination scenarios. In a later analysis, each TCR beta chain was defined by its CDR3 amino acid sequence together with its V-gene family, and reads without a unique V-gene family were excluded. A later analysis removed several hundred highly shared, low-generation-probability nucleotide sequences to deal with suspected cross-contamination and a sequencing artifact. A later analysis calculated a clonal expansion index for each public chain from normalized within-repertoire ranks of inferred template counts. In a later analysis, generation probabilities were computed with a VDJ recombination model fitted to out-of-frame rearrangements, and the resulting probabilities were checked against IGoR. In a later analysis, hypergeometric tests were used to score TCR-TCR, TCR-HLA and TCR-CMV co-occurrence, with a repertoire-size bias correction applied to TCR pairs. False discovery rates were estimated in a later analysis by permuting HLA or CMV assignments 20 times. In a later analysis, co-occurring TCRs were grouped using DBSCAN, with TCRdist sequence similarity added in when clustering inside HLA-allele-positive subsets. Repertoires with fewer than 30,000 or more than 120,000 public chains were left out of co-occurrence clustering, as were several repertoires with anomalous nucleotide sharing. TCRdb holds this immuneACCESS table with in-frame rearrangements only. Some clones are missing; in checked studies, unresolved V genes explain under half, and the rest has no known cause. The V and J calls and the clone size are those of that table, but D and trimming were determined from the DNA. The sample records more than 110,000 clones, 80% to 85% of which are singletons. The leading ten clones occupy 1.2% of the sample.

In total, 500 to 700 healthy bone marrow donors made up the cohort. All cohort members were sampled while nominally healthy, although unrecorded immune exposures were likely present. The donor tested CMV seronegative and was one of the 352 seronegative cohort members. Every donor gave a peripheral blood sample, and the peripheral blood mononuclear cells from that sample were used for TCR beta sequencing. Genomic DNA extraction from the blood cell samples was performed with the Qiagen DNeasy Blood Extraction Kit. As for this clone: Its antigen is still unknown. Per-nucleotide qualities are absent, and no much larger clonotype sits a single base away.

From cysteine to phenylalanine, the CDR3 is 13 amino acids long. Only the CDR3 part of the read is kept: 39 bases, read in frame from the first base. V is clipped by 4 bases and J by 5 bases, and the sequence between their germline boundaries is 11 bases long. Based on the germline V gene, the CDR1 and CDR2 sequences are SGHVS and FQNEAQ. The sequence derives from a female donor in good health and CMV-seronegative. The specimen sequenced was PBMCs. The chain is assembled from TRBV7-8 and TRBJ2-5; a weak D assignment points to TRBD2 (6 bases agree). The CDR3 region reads CASSWEVWETQYF. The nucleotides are TGTGCCAGCAGCTGGGAGGTCTGGGAGACCCAGTACTTC.